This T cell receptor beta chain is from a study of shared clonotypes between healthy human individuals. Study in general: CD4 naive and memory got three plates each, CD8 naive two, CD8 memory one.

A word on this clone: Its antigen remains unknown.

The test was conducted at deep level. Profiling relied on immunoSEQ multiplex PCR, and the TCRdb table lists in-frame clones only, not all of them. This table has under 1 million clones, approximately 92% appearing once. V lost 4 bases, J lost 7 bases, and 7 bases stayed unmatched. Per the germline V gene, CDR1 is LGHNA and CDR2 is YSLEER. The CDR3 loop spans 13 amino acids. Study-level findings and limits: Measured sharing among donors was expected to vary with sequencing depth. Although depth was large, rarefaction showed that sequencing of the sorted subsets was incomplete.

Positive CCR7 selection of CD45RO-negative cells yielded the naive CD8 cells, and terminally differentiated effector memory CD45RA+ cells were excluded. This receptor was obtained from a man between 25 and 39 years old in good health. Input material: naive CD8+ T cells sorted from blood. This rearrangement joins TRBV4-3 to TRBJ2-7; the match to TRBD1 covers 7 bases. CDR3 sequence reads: CASSPETGREQYF. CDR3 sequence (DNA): TGCGCCAGCAGCCCCGAGACAGGGCGGGAGCAGTACTTC.